This T cell receptor (beta chain) was sequenced in a study of blood T cell repertoires in COVID-19. Study context: Both acute and convalescent COVID-19 samples were obtained from the United States, Italy and Spain. The analysed material was cDNA or gDNA that came from T cells, B-cell-depleted T cells, or PBMCs.

Per the study methods: Reference gene primer amplification in the assay estimated nucleated cell counts. Repertoires were generated with immunoSEQ multiplex PCR, while TCRdb's copy carries only in-frame clones and drops some. The DNA gave D and trimming, while V, J and clone size come from that table. Of 200,000 to 300,000 clones in the sample, approximately 80% were seen once. Looked up from germline, CDR1 is PRHDT and CDR2 is FYEKMQ (reference sequence). Trimming took off 5 bases at V and 4 bases at J, with 9 bases between the two ends. The CDR3 runs to 13 residues. This clonotype was obtained from a man aged 25-45 years who had recovered from COVID-19. Source material: peripheral blood. This sequence joins TRBV13 and TRBJ2-1; possible D gene TRBD1, 5 bases. DNA for the CDR3: TGTGCCAGCAGCCAAAACAGGTACAATGAGCAGTTCTTC. It specifies CASSQNRYNEQFF.